The 16 T cell receptor beta chains listed next were all sequenced from one sample in a study of CXCR3-negative and CXCR3-positive naive CD8 T cells. The libraries of TRB cDNA were prepared using 5' RACE with UMI labels. Using the 5' RACE reads, TCRdb records one entry per CDR3 protein without DNA. The listing contains fewer than 80,000 distinct CDR3 sequences. The sample comprised naive CXCR3- CD8+ T cells from blood. Subset: CD45RO-CCR7+CD27+CD95- naive CD8+ T cells lacking CXCR3 (TNR3-). The receptors come from a human donor in good health. Some clones in this sample may be carry-over from other donors' samples.

The rearrangement uses TRBV12-3 or TRBV12-4 and TRBJ2-5; checking the TCRdb D call of TRBD1 is not possible without DNA. This CDR3 is 14 amino acids long. The CDR3 loop reads CASSYTGDQETQYF.

V is TRBV20-1 and J is TRBJ1-2; without DNA, the TCRdb call of TRBD1 cannot be checked. The germline V gene encodes CDR1 DFQATT and CDR2 SNEGSKA (reference sequence). The CDR3 runs to 20 residues. CDR3 sequence reads: CSARAGTGALDPMATLVDTF.

The chain employs TRBV6-2 or TRBV6-3 and TRBJ2-5; TCRdb indicates TRBD2, and absent DNA this call remains unverified. The germline CDR1 and CDR2 sequences are MNHEY and SVGEGT. CDR3 length: 15 amino acids. The chain's CDR3 is CASSSALIPQETQYF.

V and J are TRBV14 and TRBJ2-2; no DNA is available, so the TRBD1 call from TCRdb remains unchecked. In germline, CDR1 is SGHDN, CDR2 FVKESK. The CDR3 spans 17 residues. The CDR3 here is CASSPWLGQRNTGELFF.

V usage is TRBV10-3 and J usage is TRBJ2-3; lacking DNA, the TRBD2 call made by TCRdb goes unchecked. Germline CDR1 and CDR2: ENHRY and SYGVKD. The CDR3 contains 13 residues. The CDR3 sequence is CATLPANTDTQYF.

The chain joins TRBV20-1 to TRBJ2-3; there is no DNA to check the TCRdb D call of TRBD2. Germline V gene data show CDR1 as DFQATT and CDR2 as SNEGSKA (reference sequence). The CDR3 spans 16 residues. The CDR3 here is CSASAGTSGGTDTQYF.

The chain joins TRBV19 to TRBJ1-5. Germline assignment: CDR1 LNHDA and CDR2 SQIVND (reference sequence). The CDR3 has 13 residues. This CDR3 is CASSIASDQPQHF.

This chain links TRBV2 with TRBJ1-5; TCRdb outputs TRBD1, but without DNA this stays unchecked. Germline values: CDR1 SNHLY, CDR2 FYNNEI. CDR3 length equals 18 residues. CDR3 loop: CASSTDTSEARSNQPQHF.

The chain is built from TRBV27 and TRBJ2-1. This CDR3 is built from 13 residues. Germline values: CDR1 MNHEY, CDR2 SMNVEV (reference sequence). CDR3 in amino acids: CASRSGAYNEQFF.

This sequence joins TRBV5-1 and TRBJ2-5; TCRdb picks TRBD1, but there is no DNA to check that call. The CDR3 extends over 14 amino acids. Germline V gene lookup returns CDR1 SGHRS and CDR2 YFSETQ. Here the CDR3 reads CASSLTGWRETQYF.

This chain connects TRBV28 to TRBJ1-1; no DNA is available, so the TRBD1 call from TCRdb remains unchecked. The CDR3 has 12 residues. Germline V CDR1 and CDR2: MDHEN, SYDVKM. CDR3 protein: CASSLDTYEAFF. Based on the CDR3 plus reference TRBV28 and TRBJ1-1, the full variable domain is DVKVTQSSRYLVKRTGEKVFLECVQDMDHENMFWYRQDPGLGLRLIYFSYDVKMKEKGDIPEGYSVSREKKERFSLILESASTNQTSMYLCASSLDTYEAFFGQGTRLTVV.

The chain is built from TRBV28 and TRBJ1-1; with no DNA, the TCRdb D assignment of TRBD1 cannot be verified. This CDR3 comprises 15 residues. The germline V gene has CDR1 MDHEN and CDR2 SYDVKM. The CDR3 protein is CASSLLSTGRTEAFF.

The chain employs TRBV29-1 and TRBJ2-1. This CDR3 comprises 16 residues. Per germline, CDR1 SQVTM and CDR2 ANQGSEA. The CDR3 spells CSVGGVGIHEINEQFF.

V and J are TRBV12-3 or TRBV12-4 and TRBJ2-6; TCRdb proposes TRBD1, but this gene call is untestable without DNA. The CDR3 covers 18 residues. The CDR3 is CASSPEGQGTSGANVLTF.

The chain recombines TRBV28 with TRBJ1-5. Per the germline V gene, CDR1 is MDHEN and CDR2 is SYDVKM. The CDR3 spans 14 residues. The CDR3 region is CASKKGWGNQPQHF.

The rearrangement uses TRBV5-1 and TRBJ1-2; TCRdb lists TRBD1, though no DNA is available to test this call. This CDR3 is 13 amino acids long. The germline CDR1 and CDR2 sequences are SGHRS and YFSETQ. This CDR3 reads CASSPGQHQGYTF.